These T cell receptor beta chains were read from a single sample in a study of beta chain features in type 1 diabetes. The protocol was immunoSEQ multiplex PCR, while the TCRdb copy is restricted to in-frame clones and leaves out a portion. The table includes hundreds of thousands of clones, about 15% detected once. The sequenced sample was naive CD4+ T cells from blood. The receptors were gathered from a man in his late teens or twenties with type 1 diabetes. The CDR3 runs from the conserved cysteine through the conserved F or W. D genes are given only for firm matches. The size entry is marked missing in some rows and otherwise reads once, few, many or a size class.

size | length | D | J | V | DNA | CDR3
once | 15 | NA | TRBJ2-3 | TRBV6-6 | TGTGCCAGCAGGGACAGGGCTAGCGGCCCTTGGGTGCAGTATTTT | CASRDRASGPWVQYF
few | 14 | NA | TRBJ1-2 | TRBV29-1 | TGCAGCGTTGTTCCGACAGGACATGGAAATGGCTACACCTTC | CSVVPTGHGNGYTF
NA | 14 | NA | TRBJ2-1 | TRBV2 | TGTGCCAGCAGTCTCGTCAGGGCCACTGATGAGCAGTTCTTC | CASSLVRATDEQFF
few | 16 | TRBD1 | TRBJ1-2 | TRBV6-6 | TGTGCCAGCAGTTCCGGACAGGGGGCGTCCCGGGGTGGCTACACCTTC | CASSSGQGASRGGYTF
few | 15 | TRBD1 | TRBJ2-7 | TRBV29-1 | TGCAGCGTTGGGGGATTCCGGGACAGTGGGTACGAGCAGTACTTC | CSVGGFRDSGYEQYF
few | 15 | NA | TRBJ1-4 | TRBV28 | TGTGCCAGCAGTATCTTACAGAGTGGTAATGAAAAACTGTTTTTT | CASSILQSGNEKLFF
few | 15 | NA | TRBJ2-1 | TRBV28 | TGTGCCAGCATCCCCGTAGCTGCCTCCTACAATGAGCAGTTCTTC | CASIPVAASYNEQFF
NA | 13 | NA | TRBJ1-3 | TRBV29-1 | TGCAGCGTTGCACTTCTTTCGGGAAACACCATATATTTT | CSVALLSGNTIYF
NA | 11 | NA | TRBJ2-1 | TRBV6-1 | TGTGCCAGCCCCCAGGGGAGTGAGCAGTTCTTC | CASPQGSEQFF
NA | 11 | NA | TRBJ2-5 | TRBV27 | TGTGCCAGCAGTAGGGGCCAGACCCAGTACTTC | CASSRGQTQYF
NA | 12 | NA | TRBJ1-5 | TRBV5-5 | TGTGCCAGCAGCTTGCGGGATCAGCCCCAGCATTTT | CASSLRDQPQHF
NA | 16 | TRBD2 | TRBJ2-1 | TRBV19 | TGTGCCAGTACCCGGGGGGGCCCACGGGGGGTGAATGAGCAGTTCTTC | CASTRGGPRGVNEQFF
NA | 16 | NA | TRBJ1-2 | TRBV28 | TGTGCCAGCAGTTTTGTGACAGGCCTCCCGCACTATGGCTACACCTTC | CASSFVTGLPHYGYTF
NA | 14 | NA | TRBJ2-3 | TRBV18 | TGTGCCAGCTCACCAGGGCAGGGGGGAGATACGCAGTATTTT | CASSPGQGGDTQYF
NA | 15 | NA | TRBJ1-1 | TRBV2 | TGTGCCAGCAGACGGGAGCGGGGCCTGAACACTGAAGCTTTCTTT | CASRRERGLNTEAFF